This T cell receptor beta chain appears in the sequencing data of a study of T cell responses to AZD1222 COVID-19 vaccine. About the research overall: Pooled samples include second doses given at about 4 or 12 weeks.

This CDR3 contains 20 residues. Libraries were prepared by immunoSEQ multiplex PCR; TCRdb keeps only in-frame clonotypes and omits some of them. This sample has some 150,000 clones; 90% occur once, and the top ten carry around 1.9%. On this clone itself: Its antigen is as yet unknown.

Findings of the study overall: Receipt of two AZD1222 doses was followed by a rise in Spike-specific TCR breadth and depth. The span of vaccine-associated CD4 TCRs extended across spike, with dominance at 160-218 and 743-854.

This TCR came from an adult in good health. Sequencing used peripheral blood, obtained on day 0 of AZD1222 vaccination. The V and J genes are TRBV21-1 and TRBJ2-3; the listed D gene, TRBD1, was not tested against the DNA. TRBV21-1 is an annotated pseudogene. The CDR3 reads CASSKAGRGFTPSSKDTQYF. CDR3 DNA sequence: TGTGCCAGCAGCAAAGCGGGCAGGGGATTCACCCCCTCCTCCAAAGATACGCAGTATTTT.